This TCR beta chain was captured in a study of blood T cell repertoires in COVID-19 (dated by TCRdb to 2018 to 2020). For context, the study as a whole: Samples covering the acute and convalescent phases of COVID-19 were provided by collaborators in the United States, Italy and Spain. The prospective study material was composed of cDNA or gDNA derived from T cells, B-cell-depleted T cells, or PBMCs. Subjects who had been exposed to COVID-19, were actively infected with it, or had recovered from it provided the deeply sampled blood TCRbeta repertoires that made up the dataset. A freely available public database, intended as a resource for researchers studying the immune response to SARS-CoV-2, is where the repertoires were released. The samples were drawn from the first 160 participants of the ongoing ImmuneRACE study and from some 1,300 subjects provided by 6 global collaborators. Sample metadata almost always included a de-identified subject ID, COVID-19 status, age in years and sex. Where available, HLA class I and class II types were obtained from metadata supplied by the sample provider rather than from assay-based typing. What the work shows at the level of the full study, not this receptor alone: The quantity of clinical and demographic metadata differed by source and by participant and was supplied without curation.

TCRbeta CDR3 regions were amplified from genomic DNA using the immunoSEQ Assay, a bias-controlled multiplex PCR. From the authors' description of their analysis: The number of nucleated cells in each sample was estimated from the amplification of reference gene primers within the assay. To quantify the absolute abundance of each unique TCRbeta CDR3 rearrangement, sequence reads were collapsed and filtered. For each sample, productive Simpson clonality was calculated as the square root of Simpson's diversity index across productive rearrangements. Not all clones reach the TCRdb copy of this immuneACCESS table, which keeps in-frame sequences only. Checked studies attribute under half of the gap to unresolved V genes and leave the rest unexplained. V, J and clone size derive from that table, while D and trimming were established from the DNA sequence. For this sample there are 150,000 or so clones; 90% appear just once. Of the sample, about a sixth falls within the top ten clones.

The collaborating institutions used their own protocols to collect whole blood in K2EDTA tubes. For TCRbeta analysis, collaborators shipped samples as frozen whole blood, isolated PBMCs, or DNA extracted from either of those sample types. The CDR3 starts with the cysteine, ends with the phenylalanine, and has 15 residues. The CDR3 DNA has 45 bases and is translated from base 1. The germline V gene (reference sequence) gives CDR1 as SGHNT and CDR2 as YYREEE. Compared with germline, V lacks 1 base and J lacks 0 bases; bases without a gene match: 3. About this clone itself: Its binding antigen is unknown. The record has no base qualities; no much larger clone is one base away.

Sequenced input: peripheral blood. This sequence originates from a man aged 60-69 years with active or convalescent COVID-19. The chain is assembled from TRBV5-4 and TRBJ2-7, and 8 bases in between align with TRBD2. The DNA sequence is as follows: TGTGCCAGCAGCTTGACTAGCGGATACTCCTACGAGCAGTACTTC. It codes for CASSLTSGYSYEQYF.